These 10 T cell receptor beta chains were all obtained from the same sample, sequenced in a study of OX40 agonist ivuxolimab in advanced cancers. Sequencing used immunoSEQ multiplex PCR; TCRdb keeps in-frame clones, though not all of them. The sample holds approximately 80,000 clones, 90% to 95% seen once. The source material was CD4+ or CD8+ T cells sorted from blood, sampled in a trial of the OX40 agonist ivuxolimab. The source is an adult with an advanced solid tumor such as melanoma, head and neck, liver or kidney cancer.

The V and J genes are TRBV5-6 and TRBJ1-5; D call uncertain. V gave up 0 bases and J gave up 8 bases, with 12 bases separating them. This CDR3 comprises 14 residues. Germline CDR1 reads SGHDT; CDR2 reads YYEEEE. CDR3 sequence: CASSLGSGIKPQHF. In DNA form, the CDR3 reads TGTGCCAGCAGCTTGGGATCGGGGATCAAGCCCCAGCATTTT.

V is TRBV7-9 and J is TRBJ1-2; weak D call: TRBD1 (6 bases). V was pared by 1 base and J by 5 bases, with 14 bases between. Germline-derived CDR1 and CDR2 are SEHNR and FQNEAQ (reference sequence). This CDR3 has 15 amino acids. CDR3 DNA sequence: TGTGCCAGCAGCTTAGAAGTCAGGGGAAGTTATGGCTACACCTTC. Amino acids: CASSLEVRGSYGYTF.

The chain couples TRBV13 to TRBJ2-3; TRBD2 matches at 12 bases. CDR3 size: 16 residues. Germline V gene sequence: CDR1 PRHDT, CDR2 FYEKMQ (reference sequence). Trimming removed 5 bases from V and 2 bases from J; junction bases left unmatched: 5. As DNA, the CDR3 is TGTGCCAGCAGCCCACGACTAGCGGGAGACACAGATACGCAGTATTTT. Amino acid sequence: CASSPRLAGDTDTQYF.

CDR3 nucleotides: TGTGCCAGCAGCGGACCCATAAACGTCCTGACTTTC. This codes for CASSGPINVLTF. This chain links TRBV7-6 with TRBJ2-6; D gene uncertain. V was clipped by 5 bases and J by 10 bases, with 9 bases between them. This CDR3 region has 12 residues. Germline values: CDR1 SGHVS, CDR2 FNYEAQ.

This sequence joins TRBV7-9 and TRBJ1-1; D is ambiguous. In germline, CDR1 is SEHNR, CDR2 FQNEAQ (reference sequence). The CDR3 sequence is 14 residues long. Trimming took off 5 bases at V and 0 bases at J, with 10 bases between the two ends. This CDR3 is CASSPRVMNTEAFF. Here the CDR3 DNA reads TGTGCCAGCAGCCCACGGGTAATGAACACTGAAGCTTTCTTT. The whole variable domain, remainder taken from reference TRBV7-9 and TRBJ1-1, is DTGVSQNPRHKITKRGQNVTFRCDPISEHNRLYWYRQTLGQGPEFLTYFQNEAQLEKSRLLSDRFSAERPKGSFSTLEIQRTEQGDSAMYLCASSPRVMNTEAFFGQGTRLTVV.

The chain combines TRBV28 with TRBJ2-5; 14 bases are a match to TRBD2. Germline CDR1 reads MDHEN; CDR2 reads SYDVKM. The CDR3 length is 18 residues. The V gene end was trimmed by 4 bases and the J gene end by 3 bases; junction bases not matched to a gene: 10. The CDR3 DNA follows: TGTGCCAGCAGTTCGAGACTAGCGGGGGGGCATCGGGAAGAGACCCAGTACTTC. Translation: CASSSRLAGGHREETQYF. The full variable domain, completed using reference TRBV28 and TRBJ2-5, is DVKVTQSSRYLVKRTGEKVFLECVQDMDHENMFWYRQDPGLGLRLIYFSYDVKMKEKGDIPEGYSVSREKKERFSLILESASTNQTSMYLCASSSRLAGGHREETQYFGPGTRLLVL.

The chain recombines TRBV6-6 with TRBJ1-2; D not resolved. The V gene lost 0 bases and the J gene lost 0 bases, with 8 bases spanning the gap. Looked up from germline, CDR1 is MNHNY and CDR2 is SVGAGI (reference sequence). CDR3 length: 15 residues. This chain's CDR3 is CASSYSGAANYGYTF. In DNA form, the CDR3 reads TGTGCCAGCAGTTACTCGGGCGCCGCTAACTATGGCTACACCTTC.

The V and J genes are TRBV9 and TRBJ2-1, with D tentatively TRBD1 or TRBD2 (7 bases each). The V gene's germline CDR1 is SGDLS and CDR2 YYNGEE. CDR3 length equals 13 residues. Trimming left V 6 bases short and J 6 bases short, with 13 bases between. CDR3 sequence (DNA): TGTGCCAGCAAGGGACAGCGGGGCAATGAGCAGTTCTTC. The encoded protein is CASKGQRGNEQFF.

This chain uses TRBV6-4 with TRBJ1-2; D perhaps matches TRBD1 (6 bases). Per the germline V gene, CDR1 is MRHNA and CDR2 is SNTAGT. The V and J ends lost 10 bases and 10 bases respectively, with 13 bases between them. The CDR3 length is 10 residues. CDR3 region: CATRTDIYTF. CDR3 nucleotides: TGTGCCACCCGGACAGACATCTACACCTTC.

The V and J genes are TRBV10-1 and TRBJ2-2; D is undetermined. CDR1 and CDR2 (germline): WNHNN, SYGVQD (reference sequence). This CDR3 spans 17 amino acids. V dropped 7 bases and J dropped 0 bases, with 18 bases sitting between them. CDR3 region: CASNPGRYLTNTGELFF. For the CDR3, the DNA is TGCGCCAGCAATCCCGGACGCTATCTTACGAACACCGGGGAGCTGTTTTTT.